This T cell receptor beta chain derives from a study of monozygotic twins with inflammatory bowel disease. The length of the CDR3 is 19 residues. CDR1 and CDR2 from the germline V gene are SGHAT and FQNNGV. UMIs were attached via template switching, each with a 6-nucleotide sample barcode. TCRdb re-called the 5' RACE reads and catalogs CDR3 proteins one per entry, DNA excluded. Recorded for this sample: about 300,000 distinct CDR3 sequences. Source material: blood. The origin of this receptor is a human donor with ulcerative colitis or Crohn's disease, or a healthy co-twin of an affected twin (not recorded which). The chain combines TRBV11-2 with TRBJ2-7; TCRdb returns TRBD2, unconfirmable since there is no DNA. CDR3 sequence: CASSPWGLAGAYSSYEQYF. The complete variable domain, with remaining parts taken from reference TRBV11-2 and TRBJ2-7, reads EAGVAQSPRYKIIEKRQSVAFWCNPISGHATLYWYQQILGQGPKLLIQFQNNGVVDDSQLPKDRFSAERLKGVDSTLKIQPAKLEDSAVYLCASSPWGLAGAYSSYEQYFGPGTRLTVT.